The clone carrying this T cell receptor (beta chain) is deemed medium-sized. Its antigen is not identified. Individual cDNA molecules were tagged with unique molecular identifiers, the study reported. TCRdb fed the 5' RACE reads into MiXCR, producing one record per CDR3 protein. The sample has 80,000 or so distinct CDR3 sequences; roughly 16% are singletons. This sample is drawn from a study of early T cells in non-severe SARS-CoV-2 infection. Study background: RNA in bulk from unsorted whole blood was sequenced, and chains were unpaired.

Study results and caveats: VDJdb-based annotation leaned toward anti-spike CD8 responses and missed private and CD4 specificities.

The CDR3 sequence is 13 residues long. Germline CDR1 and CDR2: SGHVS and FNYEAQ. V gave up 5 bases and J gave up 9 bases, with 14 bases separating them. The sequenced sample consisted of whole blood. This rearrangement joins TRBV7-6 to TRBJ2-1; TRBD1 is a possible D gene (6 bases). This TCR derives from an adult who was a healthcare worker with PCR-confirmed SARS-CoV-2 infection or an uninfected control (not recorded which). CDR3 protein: CASSPEVGAEQFF. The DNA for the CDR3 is TGTGCCAGCAGCCCAGAGGTGGGGGCTGAGCAGTTCTTC.